This TCR beta chain was obtained from a study of spatial heterogeneity in lung cancer. Across the study: Detection consistently captured more beta-chain sequences than alpha-chain sequences. Notes on the study in general: Ubiquitous, expanded tumor-derived TCRs were more frequently observed in blood at resection than at follow-up.

The time point here: sample taken at primary tumor resection. The sequenced material consisted of unsorted whole RNA from tumor, nontumor lung or frozen PBMC. Donors were approximately 70 untreated early-stage non-small cell lung cancer patients. The study tagged each TCR cDNA molecule with a unique molecular identifier. One entry per CDR3 protein, called by TCRdb with MiXCR from the 5' RACE reads. The repertoire has 20,000 to 25,000 distinct CDR3 sequences, approximately 4.5% of them found once; the top ten carry 7.4%. This clonotype was detected ten times or more. What it recognizes is unknown. CDR3 length: 13 amino acids. V lost 3 bases and J lost 0, with 4 bases in between. CDR1 SGHRS and CDR2 YFSETQ come from the germline V gene.

The chain carries TRBV5-1 and TRBJ2-1, with D hard to call. The sequencing here drew on PBMCs, taken at surgery. The TCR comes from a male donor with early-stage non-small cell lung cancer. CDR3 amino acids: CASSWSSYNEQFF. The CDR3 DNA reads TGCGCCAGCAGCTGGAGCTCCTACAATGAGCAGTTCTTC.